Described below is a single TCR beta chain sequence and its context. Germline CDR1 is MGHRA and CDR2 is YSYEKL. The CDR3 has 14 amino acids. V dropped 3 bases and J dropped 7 bases, with 13 bases sitting between them. This record belongs to a study of vaccination and CD4 T cells after COVID-19. Across the whole study: Two of the convalescents were Hispanic, and the group consisted of six males and four females. Each participant was administered two doses of a vaccine, which was either BNT162b2 or mRNA-1273. Median time from COVID diagnosis to post-COVID sampling was roughly 13 weeks (35 to 161).

Each CDR3 protein gets one entry after TCRdb re-called the PCR reads with MiXCR. The table shows 20,000 to 25,000 distinct CDR3 sequences, with less than 75% occurring only once. The TCR comes from a human donor who had recovered from COVID-19. The chain couples TRBV4-1 to TRBJ1-5; tentatively, D is TRBD1 (5 bases). The source material was CD4+ T cells from blood, sampled before SARS-CoV-2 vaccination. CDR3 loop: CASSQGPGGQPQHF. DNA of the CDR3: TGCGCCAGCAGCCAGGGCCCGGGGGGGCAGCCCCAGCATTTT.